A single sample is the source of the 20 T cell receptor beta chains below, sequenced in a study of blood T cell repertoires in COVID-19. TCRdb's copy holds only in-frame clones and misses some; the assay was immunoSEQ multiplex PCR. This sample has about 25,000 clones, with nearly 90% found just once. Sequenced: peripheral blood. These receptors originate from a human donor in a cohort sampled during active COVID-19.

This chain links TRBV11-2 with TRBJ2-5; possibly TRBD2 for D (6 bases). With 1 base removed from V and 2 bases from J, the gap between germline ends came to 11 bases. The V gene's germline CDR1 is SGHAT and CDR2 FQNNGV. This CDR3 region has 15 residues. CDR3 DNA: TGTGCCAGCAGCTTAGGTGGACGGGAGCAAGAGACCCAGTACTTC. Its protein product is CASSLGGREQETQYF.

The chain uses TRBV6-7 and TRBJ2-2; perhaps TRBD1 as D (5 bases). Being an ORF, TRBV6-7 has a function that is uncertain. The CDR3 runs 15 residues. Trimming took 0 bases from V and 1 from J, leaving 6 bases between them. The chain's CDR3 is CASSYSDKNTGELFF. CDR3 in DNA: TGTGCCAGCAGTTACTCGGACAAGAACACCGGGGAGCTGTTTTTT.

This chain joins TRBV5-4 and TRBJ1-4; TRBD1 might be the D (6 bases). Trimming removed 4 bases from V and 0 bases from J, with 13 bases in between. Germline V gene data show CDR1 as SGHNT and CDR2 as YYREEE (reference sequence). This CDR3 spans 16 amino acids. The CDR3 sequence: CASSRDPGATNEKLFF. In DNA form, the CDR3 reads TGTGCCAGCAGCAGAGACCCAGGGGCAACTAATGAAAAACTGTTTTTT.

This clone was observed a handful of times. The gene calls are TRBV6-4 and TRBJ1-1; D is possibly TRBD1 (5 bases). The CDR3 length is 13 residues. The V gene lost 6 bases and the J gene lost 2 bases, with 10 bases spanning the gap. The germline CDR1 and CDR2 sequences are MRHNA and SNTAGT. CDR3 region: CASSPGLNTEAFF. The CDR3 DNA sequence: TGTGCCAGCAGCCCAGGGTTAAACACTGAAGCTTTCTTT.

The CDR3 DNA reads TGCACCAGCAGCCAAGCCATGGAGGGACTAGCAGTGACAGATACGCAGTATTTT. It codes for CTSSQAMEGLAVTDTQYF. The chain is built from TRBV1 and TRBJ2-3; the table's D call, TRBD2, was not checked against the DNA. TRBV1 has pseudogene status. The CDR3 spans 18 residues.

The chain uses TRBV28 and TRBJ1-2; 9 bases are shared with TRBD1. The ends lost 2 bases at V and 5 bases at J; junction bases unmatched: 3. CDR3 length: 14 amino acids. CDR1 is MDHEN, CDR2 SYDVKM, per germline. DNA for the CDR3: TGTGCCAGCAGTTTAAGCGGGACAGGGTATGGCTACACCTTC. Amino acids: CASSLSGTGYGYTF.

The chain is built from TRBV3-1 (or the pseudogene TRBV3-2) and TRBJ1-2; 9 positions agree with TRBD1. Germline CDR1 reads LGHDT; CDR2 reads YNNKEL (reference sequence). The length of the CDR3 is 14 residues. Trimming at V came to 4 bases and at J to 9 bases, leaving 9 bases not matched to a gene. The CDR3 region is CASSRGQGQSSYTF. In DNA, the CDR3 is TGTGCCAGCAGCCGCGGACAGGGGCAAAGTAGCTACACCTTC.

The chain links TRBV7-2 to TRBJ1-4; the D is unclear. V lost 5 bases and J lost 4, with 14 bases in between. CDR1 and CDR2 (germline): SGHTA, FQGNSA. This CDR3 is 15 amino acids long. CDR3 DNA: TGTGCCAGCAGCCCCACGACGGGGAATAATGAAAAACTGTTTTTT. Its protein is CASSPTTGNNEKLFF.

V gene TRBV5-1 combines with J gene TRBJ1-2, with TRBD1 as a possible D gene (5 bases). There are 12 residues in the CDR3. Germline V CDR1 and CDR2: SGHRS, YFSETQ. The V gene lost 0 bases and the J gene lost 7 bases, with 7 bases spanning the gap. The CDR3 spells CASSLGTFGYTF. The DNA of the CDR3 is TGCGCCAGCAGCTTGGGGACATTTGGCTACACCTTC.

This clone was seen a few times. V usage is TRBV5-1 and J usage is TRBJ2-3, with D tentatively TRBD1 (6 bases). The CDR3 sequence is 14 residues long. From germline, CDR1 is SGHRS and CDR2 YFSETQ. V was cut by 3 bases and J by 4 bases, with 12 bases left in between. Here the CDR3 DNA reads TGCGCCAGCAGCTCACAGGGAATCCCAGATACGCAGTATTTT. It codes for CASSSQGIPDTQYF.

The V and J genes are TRBV1 and TRBJ2-3; TRBD1, the table's D call, was not compared with the DNA. TRBV1 is flagged as a pseudogene. This CDR3 region has 19 residues. CDR3 bases: TGCACCAGCAGCCGGACGGCTAAACACACGGGGCGTAGGGGGGATACGCAGTATTTT. This codes for CTSSRTAKHTGRRGDTQYF.

This chain uses TRBV5-1 with TRBJ1-6, with 12 bases aligning to TRBD1. Germline V gene data show CDR1 as SGHRS and CDR2 as YFSETQ. The CDR3 is made up of 16 amino acids. Trimming at V came to 4 bases and at J to 6 bases, leaving 5 bases not matched to a gene. For the CDR3, the DNA is TGCGCCAGCAGCATATGGGACAGGGGGCTTAATTCACCCCTCCACTTT. This codes for CASSIWDRGLNSPLHF.

The gene calls are TRBV2 and TRBJ1-2; 9 bases line up with TRBD1. The CDR3 has 13 residues. The junction had 6 bases not matched to a gene; V was cut back by 6 bases and J by 7 bases. The germline gives CDR1 SNHLY, CDR2 FYNNEI. DNA of the CDR3: TGTGCCAGCAGGGAACAGGGGGCAGGTGGCTACACCTTC. Its translation: CASREQGAGGYTF.

This rearrangement joins TRBV28 to TRBJ2-7; no definite D call. Germline V lookup: CDR1 MDHEN, CDR2 SYDVKM. The CDR3 loop spans 13 amino acids. V lost 2 bases, J lost 7 bases, and 12 bases lay in between. The CDR3 coding sequence is TGTGCCAGCAGTTTACGAGTCCCGGTTGAGCAGTACTTC. Protein sequence: CASSLRVPVEQYF.

This sequence joins TRBV6-1 and TRBJ1-5; TRBD1 is a possible D gene (6 bases). The germline CDR1 and CDR2 sequences are MNHNS and SASEGT. Trimming shortened V by 2 bases and J by 0 bases, and 8 bases separated the two germline ends. This CDR3 spans 15 amino acids. The CDR3, as DNA: TGTGCCAGCAGTGAACAGGGGTATAGCAATCAGCCCCAGCATTTT. It specifies CASSEQGYSNQPQHF.

This chain connects TRBV4-1 to TRBJ2-5; the match to TRBD2 covers 12 bases. Trimming cost V 2 bases and J 4 bases; bases outside gene matches: 5. The CDR3 extends over 16 amino acids. Germline V gene lookup returns CDR1 MGHRA and CDR2 YSYEKL. The CDR3 spells CASSQPSGGAAETQYF. In DNA form, the CDR3 reads TGCGCCAGCAGCCAACCTAGCGGGGGGGCCGCAGAGACCCAGTACTTC.

The CDR3 DNA reads TGCGCCAGCAGCTTGGGTGTAGCGGGAGTAGGAGAGCAGTACTTC. Translated: CASSLGVAGVGEQYF. V is TRBV5-1 and J is TRBJ2-7; 9 bases are shared with TRBD2. V lost 0 bases and J lost 7; bases outside the gene matches: 8. The germline V gene has CDR1 SGHRS and CDR2 YFSETQ. This CDR3 is built from 15 residues.

The V and J genes are TRBV3-1 (or the pseudogene TRBV3-2) and TRBJ2-7; maybe TRBD1 (5 bases). Trimming left V 4 bases short and J 2 bases short, with 9 bases between. Germline assignment: CDR1 LGHDT and CDR2 YNNKEL (reference sequence). The length of the CDR3 is 13 residues. The CDR3 region is CASSRRQTYEQYF. In nucleotides, the CDR3 is TGTGCCAGCAGCCGTAGACAGACCTACGAGCAGTACTTC.

This clone was found once. V is TRBV10-1 and J is TRBJ2-7; tentative D call: TRBD2 (6 bases). This CDR3 region has 14 residues. The V gene lost 3 bases and the J gene lost 3 bases, with 12 bases spanning the gap. Looked up from germline, CDR1 is WNHNN and CDR2 is SYGVQD (reference sequence). CDR3 bases: TGCGCCAGCAGTGACCCGGGACTTCGCTACGAGCAGTACTTC. Translation: CASSDPGLRYEQYF.

The chain recombines TRBV4-3 with TRBJ2-7; possible D gene TRBD1, 5 bases. Germline CDR1 is LGHNA and CDR2 is YSLEER. CDR3 size: 15 residues. Trimming left V 0 bases short and J 4 bases short, with 13 bases between. The CDR3 loop reads CASSQEGLVGYEQYF. The CDR3 DNA reads as TGCGCCAGCAGCCAAGAGGGGCTAGTAGGGTACGAGCAGTACTTC.